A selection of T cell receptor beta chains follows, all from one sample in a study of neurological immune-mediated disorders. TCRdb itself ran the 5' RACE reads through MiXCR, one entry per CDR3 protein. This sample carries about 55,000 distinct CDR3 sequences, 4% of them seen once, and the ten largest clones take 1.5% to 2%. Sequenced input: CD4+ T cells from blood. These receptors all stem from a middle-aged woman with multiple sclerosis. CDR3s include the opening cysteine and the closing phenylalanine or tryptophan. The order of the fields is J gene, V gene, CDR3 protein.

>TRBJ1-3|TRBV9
CASSPGLPGRVHSGNTIYF
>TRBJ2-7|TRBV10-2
CASSERGVQEQYF
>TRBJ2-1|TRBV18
CASSPEVPATYNEQFF
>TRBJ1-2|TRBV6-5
CASSPTGGRGYTF
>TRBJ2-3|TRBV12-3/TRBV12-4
CASKRLAGEITDTQYF
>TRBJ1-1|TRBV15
CATSSPPTEAFF
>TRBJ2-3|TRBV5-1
CASSLLAGHRDTQYF
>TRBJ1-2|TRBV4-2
CASSQAEGIDGYTF
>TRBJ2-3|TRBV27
CASKDGTQRGGTDTQYF
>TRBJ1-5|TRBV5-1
CASSRGGDNQPQHF
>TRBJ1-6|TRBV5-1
CASSLEWTGDSPLHF
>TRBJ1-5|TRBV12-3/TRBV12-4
CASSTTGGQPQHF